The TCR beta chain under discussion was sequenced for a study of technical replicates of blood from a few donors. This CDR3 region has 15 residues. CDR1 is SGHAT and CDR2 is FQNNGV in the germline V gene. V was clipped by 5 bases and J by 0 bases; unmatched bases: 6. Produced via immunoSEQ multiplex PCR; TCRdb's table is partial and in-frame only. There are about 60,000 clones in the sample; about 86% occur only once, and about 5.1% lies in the top ten. The rearrangement joins TRBV11-2 to TRBJ2-5; TRBD2 matches 7 bases. What was sequenced was PBMCs. This clonotype was obtained from a human donor in good health. Some clones in this sample may be carry-over from other donors' samples. The CDR3 here is CASSLRLADQETQYF. The CDR3, as DNA: TGTGCCAGCAGCCTGCGGCTAGCGGACCAAGAGACCCAGTACTTC.